The rows below give T cell receptor beta chains drawn from one sample of a study of beta chain features in type 1 diabetes. Libraries were prepared by immunoSEQ multiplex PCR; TCRdb keeps only in-frame clonotypes and omits some of them. The table includes roughly 140,000 clones, about 7.1% detected once. What was sequenced was central memory CD4+ T cells from blood. The receptor set was obtained from a woman aged 30 to 39 in good health. The CDR3 runs from the conserved cysteine through the conserved F or W. The D gene is left open where the match is weak. Expanded clones get a size class; other rows say once, few or many, or leave the size out.

J gene: TRBJ2-6
clone size: few
V gene: TRBV12-1
D gene: .
CDR3 protein: CASSFDRGGSGANVLTF
CDR3 DNA: TGTGCCAGCAGCTTTGACAGGGGGGGCTCTGGGGCCAACGTCCTGACTTTC

J gene: TRBJ2-7
clone size: .
V gene: TRBV6-6
D gene: TRBD1
CDR3 protein: CASSWGQGAREQYF
CDR3 DNA: TGTGCCAGCAGTTGGGGACAGGGGGCGAGGGAGCAGTACTTC

J gene: TRBJ2-2
clone size: .
V gene: TRBV7-6
D gene: TRBD2
CDR3 protein: CASSGTSGTLGTGELFF
CDR3 DNA: TGTGCCAGCAGCGGGACTAGCGGGACTTTAGGAACCGGGGAGCTGTTTTTT

J gene: TRBJ2-5
clone size: few
V gene: TRBV7-7
D gene: TRBD2
CDR3 protein: CASSFGGRAETQYF
CDR3 DNA: TGTGCTAGCAGCTTTGGCGGGAGGGCTGAGACCCAGTACTTC

J gene: TRBJ2-1
clone size: .
V gene: TRBV2
D gene: .
CDR3 protein: CASSGAVNEQFF
CDR3 DNA: TGTGCCAGCAGTGGGGCAGTCAATGAGCAGTTCTTC

J gene: TRBJ2-1
clone size: .
V gene: TRBV7-9
D gene: .
CDR3 protein: CASSLALAEYNEQFF
CDR3 DNA: TGTGCCAGCAGCTTAGCCTTGGCCGAATACAATGAGCAGTTCTTC

J gene: TRBJ2-3
clone size: few
V gene: TRBV4-3
D gene: .
CDR3 protein: CASSQVGLAHTDTQYF
CDR3 DNA: TGCGCCAGCAGCCAAGTTGGCCTAGCCCACACAGATACGCAGTATTTT

J gene: TRBJ2-5
clone size: few
V gene: TRBV6-5
D gene: .
CDR3 protein: CATGEGGQTQYF
CDR3 DNA: TGTGCCACCGGAGAAGGAGGGCAGACCCAGTACTTC

J gene: TRBJ2-7
clone size: .
V gene: TRBV6-5
D gene: .
CDR3 protein: CASRRDNYEQYF
CDR3 DNA: TGTGCCAGCAGGAGGGACAACTACGAGCAGTACTTC

J gene: TRBJ1-2
clone size: .
V gene: TRBV6-5
D gene: TRBD1
CDR3 protein: CASSTTRTGGYGYTF
CDR3 DNA: TGTGCCAGCAGTACTACCAGAACAGGGGGCTATGGCTACACCTTC

J gene: TRBJ1-1
clone size: few
V gene: TRBV2
D gene: TRBD1
CDR3 protein: CASSGPGQAINTEAFF
CDR3 DNA: TGTGCCAGCAGCGGCCCGGGACAGGCGATTAACACTGAAGCTTTCTTT

J gene: TRBJ2-5
clone size: .
V gene: TRBV5-4
D gene: .
CDR3 protein: CASSFWTQETQYF
CDR3 DNA: TGTGCCAGCAGCTTCTGGACACAAGAGACCCAGTACTTC

J gene: TRBJ1-5
clone size: .
V gene: TRBV28
D gene: TRBD1
CDR3 protein: CASSLGQPPNQPQHF
CDR3 DNA: TGTGCCAGCAGTTTGGGACAGCCACCCAATCAGCCCCAGCATTTT

J gene: TRBJ2-1
clone size: many
V gene: TRBV7-2
D gene: .
CDR3 protein: CASSLGGNYYNEQFF
CDR3 DNA: TGTGCCAGCAGCCTCGGCGGGAATTACTACAATGAGCAGTTCTTC

J gene: TRBJ2-5
clone size: many
V gene: TRBV28
D gene: TRBD1
CDR3 protein: CASSPPDRGRQETQYF
CDR3 DNA: TGTGCCAGCAGCCCACCCGACAGGGGGCGGCAAGAGACCCAGTACTTC

J gene: TRBJ2-7
clone size: few
V gene: TRBV30
D gene: TRBD1
CDR3 protein: CAWSAPGTGGEQYF
CDR3 DNA: TGTGCCTGGAGTGCCCCCGGGACAGGGGGCGAGCAGTACTTC

J gene: TRBJ2-3
clone size: many
V gene: TRBV12-5
D gene: TRBD1
CDR3 protein: CASAPTGVGTQYF
CDR3 DNA: TGTGCTAGTGCCCCAACAGGGGTTGGTACGCAGTATTTT

J gene: TRBJ2-1
clone size: many
V gene: TRBV6-6
D gene: TRBD2
CDR3 protein: CASSSGLAGYNEQFF
CDR3 DNA: TGTGCCAGCAGTTCCGGACTAGCGGGCTATAATGAGCAGTTCTTC

J gene: TRBJ1-1
clone size: few
V gene: TRBV28
D gene: .
CDR3 protein: CACSSPRHGNTEAFF
CDR3 DNA: TGTGCCTGCTCGAGCCCCAGGCATGGGAACACTGAAGCTTTCTTT

J gene: TRBJ2-5
clone size: .
V gene: TRBV30
D gene: TRBD2
CDR3 protein: CAWSVDGRRGETQYF
CDR3 DNA: TGTGCCTGGAGTGTTGACGGGAGGCGGGGAGAGACCCAGTACTTC

J gene: TRBJ1-1
clone size: few
V gene: TRBV7-9
D gene: .
CDR3 protein: CASRPTGGTEAFF
CDR3 DNA: TGTGCCAGCAGGCCAACTGGGGGGACTGAAGCTTTCTTT

J gene: TRBJ1-5
clone size: .
V gene: TRBV5-1
D gene: TRBD1
CDR3 protein: CASSPGTGEQPQHF
CDR3 DNA: TGCGCCAGCAGCCCAGGGACAGGAGAACAGCCCCAGCATTTT

J gene: TRBJ2-1
clone size: few
V gene: TRBV18
D gene: TRBD2
CDR3 protein: CASSPTGLAGGPIEQFF
CDR3 DNA: TGTGCCAGCTCACCAACCGGACTAGCGGGAGGGCCGATTGAGCAGTTCTTC

J gene: TRBJ2-1
clone size: few
V gene: TRBV4-3
D gene: .
CDR3 protein: CASSQGDGSSYNEQFF
CDR3 DNA: TGCGCCAGCAGCCAAGGGGACGGGAGCTCCTACAATGAGCAGTTCTTC

J gene: TRBJ2-1
clone size: .
V gene: TRBV7-6
D gene: TRBD1
CDR3 protein: CASSLELTGTPNEQFF
CDR3 DNA: TGTGCCAGCAGCCTAGAGTTGACAGGGACACCCAATGAGCAGTTCTTC

J gene: TRBJ1-2
clone size: few
V gene: TRBV7-2
D gene: TRBD1
CDR3 protein: CASSQVDRVTGYTF
CDR3 DNA: TGCGCCAGCAGCCAAGTGGACAGGGTAACAGGCTACACCTTC

J gene: TRBJ2-1
clone size: few
V gene: TRBV5-1
D gene: TRBD2
CDR3 protein: CASSVTSGRYNEQFF
CDR3 DNA: TGCGCCAGCAGCGTTACTAGCGGCCGCTACAATGAGCAGTTCTTC

J gene: TRBJ1-3
clone size: few
V gene: TRBV7-2
D gene: TRBD1
CDR3 protein: CASSPRGQGASGNTIYF
CDR3 DNA: TGTGCCAGCAGCCCCCGCGGACAGGGGGCTTCTGGAAACACCATATATTTT

J gene: TRBJ2-7
clone size: few
V gene: TRBV6-6
D gene: TRBD2
CDR3 protein: CASTSPGTRQYF
CDR3 DNA: TGTGCCAGCACCTCTCCCGGGACTAGGCAGTACTTC

J gene: TRBJ2-1
clone size: .
V gene: TRBV10-3
D gene: TRBD2
CDR3 protein: CAISPVTLGLAGEQFF
CDR3 DNA: TGTGCCATCAGTCCTGTCACACTCGGACTAGCCGGGGAGCAGTTCTTC

J gene: TRBJ2-7
clone size: .
V gene: TRBV4-2
D gene: TRBD2
CDR3 protein: CASSLGLAGVFSYEQYF
CDR3 DNA: TGTGCCAGCAGCCTAGGACTAGCGGGAGTCTTTTCTTACGAGCAGTACTTC

J gene: TRBJ2-3
clone size: few
V gene: TRBV7-3
D gene: .
CDR3 protein: CASSLTSSVMGTDTQYF
CDR3 DNA: TGTGCCAGCAGCTTAACGTCTAGCGTGATGGGCACAGATACGCAGTATTTT

J gene: TRBJ2-1
clone size: .
V gene: TRBV9
D gene: .
CDR3 protein: CASSVALANEQFF
CDR3 DNA: TGTGCCAGCAGCGTAGCCCTAGCCAATGAGCAGTTCTTC

J gene: TRBJ2-2
clone size: few
V gene: TRBV9
D gene: .
CDR3 protein: CASSADTALTGELFF
CDR3 DNA: TGTGCCAGCAGCGCCGATACAGCTCTCACCGGGGAGCTGTTTTTT

J gene: TRBJ2-3
clone size: .
V gene: TRBV7-2
D gene: .
CDR3 protein: CASSLGAVLSDTQYF
CDR3 DNA: TGTGCCAGCAGCTTAGGGGCCGTACTTTCAGATACGCAGTATTTT

J gene: TRBJ2-1
clone size: .
V gene: TRBV27
D gene: .
CDR3 protein: CASSLSPPYNEQFF
CDR3 DNA: TGTGCCAGCAGTTTAAGCCCCCCCTACAATGAGCAGTTCTTC

J gene: TRBJ2-3
clone size: few
V gene: TRBV30
D gene: TRBD2
CDR3 protein: CAWEPGLGGDTQYF
CDR3 DNA: TGTGCCTGGGAACCGGGACTAGGGGGAGATACGCAGTATTTT

J gene: TRBJ2-7
clone size: .
V gene: TRBV5-1
D gene: .
CDR3 protein: CASSLAAGSSYEQYF
CDR3 DNA: TGCGCCAGCAGCTTGGCCGCGGGGTCATCCTACGAGCAGTACTTC

J gene: TRBJ1-5
clone size: few
V gene: TRBV4-1
D gene: TRBD1
CDR3 protein: CASSPTGSERQPQHF
CDR3 DNA: TGCGCCAGCAGCCCGACAGGGTCGGAGAGGCAGCCCCAGCATTTT

J gene: TRBJ1-1
clone size: .
V gene: TRBV19
D gene: .
CDR3 protein: CASSIPRGNLNTEAFF
CDR3 DNA: TGTGCCAGTAGTATCCCCAGGGGCAATCTGAACACTGAAGCTTTCTTT

J gene: TRBJ2-3
clone size: .
V gene: TRBV4-2
D gene: .
CDR3 protein: CASSRLGVPSDTQYF
CDR3 DNA: TGTGCCAGCAGCCGGTTAGGGGTCCCATCCGATACGCAGTATTTT

J gene: TRBJ2-1
clone size: .
V gene: TRBV2
D gene: .
CDR3 protein: CASSGLRDSYNEQFF
CDR3 DNA: TGTGCCAGCAGTGGTTTGCGGGACTCCTACAATGAGCAGTTCTTC

J gene: TRBJ2-1
clone size: .
V gene: TRBV10-3
D gene: .
CDR3 protein: CAISESSRGTSNEQFF
CDR3 DNA: TGTGCCATCAGTGAGTCGAGTCGGGGGACGTCCAATGAGCAGTTCTTC

J gene: TRBJ2-7
clone size: many
V gene: TRBV4-3
D gene: .
CDR3 protein: CASSQDIRYEQYF
CDR3 DNA: TGCGCCAGCAGCCAAGATATTCGCTACGAGCAGTACTTC

J gene: TRBJ2-5
clone size: .
V gene: TRBV7-6
D gene: TRBD2
CDR3 protein: CASSRSPRGGQETQYF
CDR3 DNA: TGTGCCAGCAGCCGCTCGCCCCGGGGGGGACAAGAGACCCAGTACTTC

J gene: TRBJ2-5
clone size: few
V gene: TRBV6-6
D gene: TRBD2
CDR3 protein: CASSPSGRETQYF
CDR3 DNA: TGTGCCAGCAGTCCTAGCGGGAGAGAGACCCAGTACTTC

J gene: TRBJ1-5
clone size: .
V gene: TRBV2
D gene: .
CDR3 protein: CASRLNRESNQPQHF
CDR3 DNA: TGTGCCAGCAGGCTTAACAGGGAAAGCAATCAGCCCCAGCATTTT

J gene: TRBJ1-2
clone size: few
V gene: TRBV28
D gene: .
CDR3 protein: CASRGDGLYGYTF
CDR3 DNA: TGTGCCAGCAGGGGCGATGGGTTATACGGCTACACCTTC

J gene: TRBJ2-6
clone size: few
V gene: TRBV5-1
D gene: .
CDR3 protein: CASSLSGTGSGANVLTF
CDR3 DNA: TGCGCCAGCAGCTTGTCGGGAACCGGGTCTGGGGCCAACGTCCTGACTTTC

J gene: TRBJ2-7
clone size: .
V gene: TRBV9
D gene: .
CDR3 protein: CASSVLSTGPYEQYF
CDR3 DNA: TGTGCCAGCAGCGTTCTTTCGACAGGACCCTACGAGCAGTACTTC

J gene: TRBJ1-5
clone size: .
V gene: TRBV9
D gene: TRBD1
CDR3 protein: CASSVSGQGGQPQHF
CDR3 DNA: TGTGCCAGCAGCGTCTCCGGACAGGGAGGTCAGCCCCAGCATTTT

J gene: TRBJ1-5
clone size: .
V gene: TRBV7-9
D gene: .
CDR3 protein: CASSLDSYSNQPQHF
CDR3 DNA: TGTGCCAGCAGCCTGGACAGTTATAGCAATCAGCCCCAGCATTTT

J gene: TRBJ2-3
clone size: many
V gene: TRBV28
D gene: .
CDR3 protein: CASRRTWKGAVTDTQYF
CDR3 DNA: TGTGCCAGCAGGCGAACCTGGAAAGGGGCGGTCACAGATACGCAGTATTTT

J gene: TRBJ2-2
clone size: .
V gene: TRBV7-2
D gene: TRBD2
CDR3 protein: CASRAAGGPSTGELFF
CDR3 DNA: TGTGCCAGCAGGGCAGCGGGAGGGCCGAGCACCGGGGAGCTGTTTTTT

J gene: TRBJ2-3
clone size: .
V gene: TRBV5-1
D gene: .
CDR3 protein: CASSLAGDGTDTQYF
CDR3 DNA: TGCGCCAGCAGCTTGGCGGGAGACGGCACAGATACGCAGTATTTT

J gene: TRBJ2-7
clone size: .
V gene: TRBV4-3
D gene: .
CDR3 protein: CASSQDLSLSYEQYF
CDR3 DNA: TGCGCCAGCAGCCAAGATCTATCCCTCTCCTACGAGCAGTACTTC